This entry lists 27 T cell receptor beta chains sequenced from one sample in a study of shared clonotypes between healthy human individuals. Data came from immunoSEQ multiplex PCR; TCRdb stores just in-frame clones and leaves some out. This sample has about 1 million clones; about 75% occur once, and the top ten carry about 1.5%. The specimen was memory CD4+ T cells sorted from blood. Subset denoted: CD45RA-negative fraction. The source of these receptors is a man in his late teens or twenties in good health.

V is TRBV5-1 and J is TRBJ2-5; D may be TRBD2 (6 bases). The V gene's germline CDR1 is SGHRS and CDR2 YFSETQ. The CDR3 length is 13 residues. Trimming left V 3 bases short and J 5 bases short, with 11 bases between. CDR3 in amino acids: CASSSGLGETQYF. The CDR3 coding sequence is TGCGCCAGCAGCTCGGGACTGGGGGAGACCCAGTACTTC.

A few counts support this clone. The rearrangement joins TRBV5-1 to TRBJ2-3; D is possibly TRBD1 or TRBD2 (6 bases each). V lost 4 bases, J lost 4 bases, and 16 bases lay in between. Germline values: CDR1 SGHRS, CDR2 YFSETQ. CDR3 length equals 15 residues. This chain's CDR3 is CASSIGGRSSDTQYF. The CDR3 DNA is TGCGCCAGCAGCATCGGGGGCCGATCATCAGATACGCAGTATTTT. Supplemented by reference TRBV5-1 and TRBJ2-3, the full variable domain reads KAGVTQTPRYLIKTRGQQVTLSCSPISGHRSVSWYQQTPGQGLQFLFEYFSETQRNKGNFPGRFSGRQFSNSRSEMNVSTLELGDSALYLCASSIGGRSSDTQYFGPGTRLTVL.

This sequence joins TRBV28 and TRBJ2-7; D gene uncertain. The CDR3 has 15 amino acids. Trimming removed 6 bases at V and 2 bases at J, with 17 bases between. CDR1 and CDR2 (germline): MDHEN, SYDVKM. As DNA, the CDR3 is TGTGCCAGCAGAACTGCCGGGCTAGGCCCCTACGAGCAGTACTTC. This translates into CASRTAGLGPYEQYF.

The genes are TRBV6-1 and TRBJ1-5; D is unclear. V shed 3 bases and J shed 1 base, with 4 bases lying between them. Germline V gene sequence: CDR1 MNHNS, CDR2 SASEGT. CDR3 length equals 13 residues. CDR3 DNA: TGTGCCAGCAGTGACCGAAGCAATCAGCCCCAGCATTTT. As protein: CASSDRSNQPQHF.

The chain joins TRBV9 to TRBJ2-4; no definite D call. The CDR3 sequence is 14 residues long. V lost 0 bases to trimming and J lost 0 bases, with 4 bases between them. Per germline, CDR1 SGDLS and CDR2 YYNGEE. The CDR3 DNA reads TGTGCCAGCAGCGTAGCGGCAGCCAAAAACATTCAGTACTTC. This sequence encodes CASSVAAAKNIQYF.

The CDR3 sequence is CASTAGGITDTQYF. CDR3 DNA sequence: TGTGCCAGCACCGCGGGGGGGATCACAGATACGCAGTATTTT. The J gene is TRBJ2-3, the V gene TRBV6-5, with 9 nucleotides matching TRBD2. CDR1 and CDR2 from the germline V gene are MNHEY and SVGAGI. Trimming removed 7 bases from V and 2 bases from J; junction bases left unmatched: 4. This CDR3 has 14 residues.

The genes are TRBV30 and TRBJ1-1, with no clear D. Trimming stripped 4 bases from V and 4 bases from J, with 13 bases between. CDR3 size: 13 residues. Germline CDR1 is GTSNPN and CDR2 is SVGIG (reference sequence). CDR3 protein: CAWMRARSTEAFF. The CDR3 DNA is TGTGCCTGGATGAGGGCGCGGAGCACTGAAGCTTTCTTT.

As regards this clone: The sample holds other DNA sequences that translate to the same CDR3. V gene TRBV15 combines with J gene TRBJ1-5; D perhaps matches TRBD1 (6 bases). Trimming pared 0 bases from V and 3 bases from J, leaving 9 bases between. Germline V gene sequence: CDR1 LNHNV, CDR2 YYDKDF (reference sequence). CDR3 length equals 15 residues. For the CDR3, the DNA is TGTGCCACCAGCAGAGATGGGGGACACAATCAGCCCCAGCATTTT. It codes for CATSRDGGHNQPQHF.

The chain is built from TRBV7-2 and TRBJ1-6; 10 bases map to TRBD1. Germline V gives CDR1 SGHTA, CDR2 FQGNSA. The CDR3 extends over 14 amino acids. The J segment lost 10 bases and the V segment lost 4 bases, leaving 4 bases of the junction unmatched. Here the CDR3 reads CASSSTGGESPLHF. CDR3 DNA: TGTGCCAGCAGCTCGACAGGGGGCGAGTCACCCCTCCACTTT. The whole variable domain, remainder taken from reference TRBV7-2 and TRBJ1-6, is GAGVSQSPSNKVTEKGKDVELRCDPISGHTALYWYRQSLGQGLEFLIYFQGNSAPDKSGLPSDRFSAERTGGSVSTLTIQRTQQEDSAVYLCASSSTGGESPLHFGNGTRLTVT.

This chain links TRBV18 with TRBJ1-2; D may be TRBD1 (5 bases). CDR1 and CDR2 (germline): KGHSH, LQKENI. The CDR3 length is 12 residues. Trimming pared 3 bases from V and 7 bases from J, leaving 9 bases between. CDR3 bases: TGTGCCAGCTCACCGAAAACAGGTGGCTACACCTTC. Amino acids: CASSPKTGGYTF.

This clone was detected a few times. The V call is TRBV7-2, the J call TRBJ2-1, with TRBD2 matching over 9 bases. Trimming took 5 bases from V and 6 from J; bases not matched to a gene: 11. The CDR3 has 16 residues. Germline assignment: CDR1 SGHTA and CDR2 FQGNSA. The CDR3 sequence is CASSPQVAGVSNEQFF. The CDR3, as DNA: TGTGCCAGCAGCCCCCAAGTAGCGGGAGTGTCCAATGAGCAGTTCTTC.

This rearrangement joins TRBV12-5 to TRBJ2-1, with a tentative D call TRBD1 (5 bases). Trimming took off 7 bases at V and 1 base at J, with 11 bases between the two ends. Germline V gene data show CDR1 as LGHNT and CDR2 as FRNRAP. The CDR3 contains 14 residues. The CDR3 region is CASASDSSYNEQFF. The CDR3 DNA follows: TGTGCTAGTGCCTCCGACAGTTCCTACAATGAGCAGTTCTTC.

This clone was observed many times. The V gene is TRBV6-5, the J gene TRBJ1-2, with D uncertain. Germline V gene lookup returns CDR1 MNHEY and CDR2 SVGAGI. Between the trimmed V and J ends, which lost 0 bases and 0 bases, there was a span of 5 bases. The CDR3 spans 14 residues. The CDR3 protein is CASSYSPANYGYTF. CDR3 nucleotide sequence: TGTGCCAGCAGTTACTCCCCGGCTAACTATGGCTACACCTTC.

This clone was found a few times. The chain employs TRBV6-5 and TRBJ1-2; 10 bases are shared with TRBD1. The V segment lost 0 bases and the J segment 1 base; nucleotides outside the gene matches: 2. The germline CDR1 and CDR2 sequences are MNHEY and SVGAGI. The CDR3 spans 16 residues. The CDR3 DNA follows: TGTGCCAGCAGTTACTCGGGACAGGGGTTTAACTATGGCTACACCTTC. This gives the protein CASSYSGQGFNYGYTF.

This chain joins TRBV5-1 and TRBJ2-7; the D is unclear. With 0 bases removed from V and 2 bases from J, the gap between germline ends came to 12 bases. The germline CDR1 and CDR2 sequences are SGHRS and YFSETQ. This CDR3 region has 15 residues. For the CDR3, the DNA is TGCGCCAGCAGCTTGGCCGAAGGTTCCCCCTACGAGCAGTACTTC. Translating it yields CASSLAEGSPYEQYF.

The CDR3 DNA follows: TGTGCCAGCAGACCCTCGGACAGAACTCCCTACGAGCAGTACTTC. Its translation: CASRPSDRTPYEQYF. The chain uses TRBV6-5 and TRBJ2-7; maybe TRBD1 (6 bases). Germline-derived CDR1 and CDR2 are MNHEY and SVGAGI. V gave up 6 bases and J gave up 2 bases, with 17 bases separating them. The CDR3 runs to 15 residues.

The gene calls are TRBV28 and TRBJ2-1; tentatively, D is TRBD1 (5 bases). This CDR3 has 15 residues. The germline V and J ends were trimmed by 4 bases and 5 bases, with 15 bases remaining between them. Germline V gives CDR1 MDHEN, CDR2 SYDVKM. CDR3 in amino acids: CASSSQGSGNNEQFF. In DNA, the CDR3 is TGTGCCAGCAGTTCCCAGGGTTCTGGGAACAATGAGCAGTTCTTC.

The V and J genes are TRBV5-1 and TRBJ2-2; no firm D call. Trimming stripped 3 bases from V and 0 bases from J, with 12 bases between. Germline lookup yields CDR1 SGHRS and CDR2 YFSETQ. CDR3 length: 16 amino acids. CDR3 in DNA: TGCGCCAGCAGCTCGGATGTGCGGACGAACACCGGGGAGCTGTTTTTT. Protein sequence: CASSSDVRTNTGELFF.

The rearrangement uses TRBV7-8 and TRBJ2-1, with no clear D. In germline, CDR1 is SGHVS, CDR2 FQNEAQ. This CDR3 contains 12 residues. V dropped 8 bases and J dropped 1 base, with 6 bases sitting between them. Here the CDR3 reads CASGSSYNEQFF. DNA of the CDR3: TGTGCCAGCGGGTCGTCCTACAATGAGCAGTTCTTC.

The chain couples TRBV25-1 to TRBJ1-6; D remains unclear. This CDR3 region has 14 residues. Germline V gene data show CDR1 as MGHDK and CDR2 as SYGVNS. With 2 bases removed from V and 10 bases from J, the gap between germline ends came to 12 bases. The CDR3 loop is CASSENIGRSPLHF. CDR3 DNA: TGTGCCAGCAGTGAAAATATAGGGAGGTCACCCCTCCACTTT.

This clone turned up a few times. The chain is built from TRBV19 and TRBJ1-5; no definite D call. CDR3 length equals 14 residues. The germline V gene has CDR1 LNHDA and CDR2 SQIVND (reference sequence). Trimming stripped 4 bases from V and 10 bases from J, with 17 bases between. This CDR3 reads CASSTDTGNRPQHF. Here the CDR3 DNA reads TGTGCCAGTAGTACCGACACGGGCAATCGACCCCAGCATTTT.

CDR3 sequence: CASTSGAQILNTGELFF. CDR3 coding DNA: TGTGCCAGTACCTCAGGGGCCCAGATATTGAACACCGGGGAGCTGTTTTTT. The chain recombines TRBV25-1 with TRBJ2-2, with a possible D match to TRBD1 (6 bases). Trimming took 9 bases from V and 1 from J, leaving 21 bases between them. Germline V CDR1 and CDR2: MGHDK, SYGVNS. This CDR3 region has 17 residues.

This chain links TRBV4-1 with TRBJ2-1; the D call may be TRBD1 or TRBD2 (6 bases each). CDR3 length equals 15 residues. V shed 4 bases and J shed 7 bases, with 17 bases lying between them. Germline CDR1 is MGHRA and CDR2 is YSYEKL. The CDR3 nucleotides are TGCGCCAGCAGCCGGGGGACGGGGGCGCGGAATGAGCAGTTCTTC. Its protein is CASSRGTGARNEQFF.

CDR3 protein: CASSSRAGTNTGELFF. The CDR3 DNA is TGCGCCAGCAGCTCCAGGGCGGGTACGAACACCGGGGAGCTGTTTTTT. The V and J genes are TRBV5-1 and TRBJ2-2; D may correspond to TRBD1 or TRBD2 (5 bases each). Trimming shortened V by 3 bases and J by 0 bases, and 12 bases separated the two germline ends. The CDR3 loop spans 16 amino acids. Per germline, CDR1 SGHRS and CDR2 YFSETQ.

The gene calls are TRBV5-5 and TRBJ1-2; D is unclear. The germline V and J ends were trimmed by 4 bases and 4 bases, with 11 bases remaining between them. CDR3 length: 13 residues. The germline gives CDR1 SGHKS, CDR2 YYEKEE (reference sequence). The CDR3 is CASSPQGSYGYTF. CDR3 DNA sequence: TGTGCCAGCAGCCCACAAGGGAGCTATGGCTACACCTTC.

This clone is a singleton in its sample. The chain employs TRBV5-1 and TRBJ1-3, with unresolved D. V shed 4 bases and J shed 0 bases, with 14 bases lying between them. The CDR3 runs to 16 residues. CDR1 is SGHRS and CDR2 is YFSETQ in the germline V gene. DNA for the CDR3: TGCGCCAGCAGCAGTATGGGAGCGGACTCTGGAAACACCATATATTTT. Protein sequence: CASSSMGADSGNTIYF.

The V gene is TRBV6-5, the J gene TRBJ2-1, with D possibly matching TRBD1 (5 bases). The CDR3 contains 14 residues. V lost 2 bases and J lost 6, with 11 bases in between. The germline V gene has CDR1 MNHEY and CDR2 SVGAGI. The CDR3 is CASSYDARGNEQFF. CDR3 DNA sequence: TGTGCCAGCAGTTACGATGCTAGGGGCAATGAGCAGTTCTTC.